The clone carrying this T cell receptor beta chain was seen a single time. Antigen unknown. Researchers ran the PCR with 60 Vbeta and 13 Jbeta primers. The assay was immunoSEQ multiplex PCR, and TCRdb's table has in-frame clones only and misses some. The repertoire holds 190,000 or so clones, with 75% to 85% as singletons. With 7 bases removed from V and 3 bases from J, the gap between germline ends came to 16 bases. The CDR3 contains 15 residues. The germline V gene has CDR1 LNHNV and CDR2 YYDKDF (reference sequence). These data originate in a study of cytomegalovirus exposure and HLA in healthy donors. Study findings and constraints: The authors judged a highly shared variant cluster likely a sequencing artifact. CMV antigen specificity was confirmed in vitro for three CMV-associated chains.

The sequence was obtained from a male donor in good health and CMV-seropositive. Material for sequencing was PBMCs. V usage is TRBV15 and J usage is TRBJ2-1; D might be TRBD1 (7 bases). The DNA of the CDR3 is TGTGCCACCATCCCCCAGGGGGGTTTCTACAATGAGCAGTTCTTC. This codes for CATIPQGGFYNEQFF.